These 16 T cell receptor beta chains share one sample of origin, sequenced in a study of T cell clusters in autoimmune cytopenias. One tube held mixed TRB-A and TRB-B primer pools for touch-down PCR. TCRdb derives one entry per CDR3 protein from the multiplex PCR reads, leaving out DNA. In all, the sample yields several thousand distinct CDR3 sequences. TRB amplification used roughly 250 ng of peripheral blood genomic DNA. The same sample was also studied in work on T cell repertoires in aging, cancer and after chemotherapy.

Sequenced material: peripheral blood. The origin of the receptors is a human donor in good health.

This clonotype registers medium-sized by frequency. The rearrangement joins TRBV7-6 to TRBJ1-6. Germline values: CDR1 SGHVS, CDR2 FNYEAQ. The CDR3 loop spans 15 amino acids. CDR3: CASSPASQVNSPLHF.

This chain connects TRBV6-2 or TRBV6-3 to TRBJ2-1; TCRdb indicates TRBD1, and absent DNA this call remains unverified. Germline-derived CDR1 and CDR2 are MNHEY and SVGEGT. This CDR3 has 16 amino acids. Here the CDR3 reads CASSYPLSVDYNEQFF.

V gene TRBV7-9 combines with J gene TRBJ2-5; lacking DNA, the TRBD1 call made by TCRdb goes unchecked. Germline loops: CDR1 SEHNR, CDR2 FQNEAQ (reference sequence). This CDR3 comprises 13 residues. This CDR3 is CASSLGGKETQYF.

The gene calls are TRBV27 and TRBJ2-4; TCRdb's assignment of TRBD1 cannot be checked, as there is no DNA. Germline V gives CDR1 MNHEY, CDR2 SMNVEV (reference sequence). CDR3 length: 18 amino acids. CDR3 protein: CASSSGQGAVLAKNIQYF.

The rearrangement links TRBV6-1 to TRBJ1-5. The germline CDR1 and CDR2 sequences are MNHNS and SASEGT. The CDR3 has 12 residues. The CDR3: CASRVLAGAGHF.

This sequence joins TRBV9 and TRBJ2-7. Germline values: CDR1 SGDLS, CDR2 YYNGEE. The CDR3 contains 17 residues. CDR3 protein: CASSVAASGSIPYEQYF.

J is TRBJ2-7 and V is TRBV7-2. In germline, CDR1 is SGHTA, CDR2 FQGNSA. The CDR3 length is 13 residues. CDR3 protein: CASSLGATYEQYF.

This clonotype is deemed medium-sized (0.01 to 0.1%) by its frequency. The genes are TRBV6-5 and TRBJ1-2. CDR3 length: 12 amino acids. Germline V gene sequence: CDR1 MNHEY, CDR2 SVGAGI. Here the CDR3 reads CAVKTVNYGYTF.

This clonotype is labeled medium-sized based on frequency. The chain carries TRBV5-6 and TRBJ2-7. Germline V gene lookup returns CDR1 SGHDT and CDR2 YYEEEE. This CDR3 comprises 13 residues. The CDR3 loop is CASSLGQSYEQYF.

This clonotype ranks as medium-sized (0.01 to 0.1%) in terms of frequency. V and J are TRBV19 and TRBJ1-2. Germline V CDR1 and CDR2: LNHDA, SQIVND (reference sequence). CDR3 size: 14 residues. The CDR3 reads CASKRDPKKYGYTF.

This clonotype counts as medium-sized by frequency. The V gene is TRBV29-1, the J gene TRBJ1-5; TCRdb selects TRBD1, and the lack of DNA leaves this call unchecked. The CDR3 extends over 13 amino acids. Germline lookup yields CDR1 SQVTM and CDR2 ANQGSEA. The CDR3 is CSVAKGANQPQHF.

This chain joins TRBV18 and TRBJ1-1; TCRdb picks TRBD1, but there is no DNA to check that call. This CDR3 has 13 amino acids. The germline CDR1 and CDR2 sequences are KGHSH and LQKENI. CDR3 sequence: CATAGQRNTEAFF.

The chain carries TRBV6-1 and TRBJ1-2; there is no DNA to check the TCRdb D call of TRBD1. Looked up from germline, CDR1 is MNHNS and CDR2 is SASEGT. The CDR3 is 15 amino acids. CDR3: CASRRTGATNYGYTF.

This clonotype is labeled medium-sized based on frequency. The chain links TRBV6-6 to TRBJ2-7; lacking DNA, the TRBD1 call made by TCRdb goes unchecked. This CDR3 is 16 amino acids long. Germline V CDR1 and CDR2: MNHNY, SVGAGI (reference sequence). CDR3 protein: CASSYAPLESSYEQYF.

This clonotype ranks as medium-sized in terms of frequency. This chain connects TRBV19 to TRBJ2-1. From germline, CDR1 is LNHDA and CDR2 SQIVND (reference sequence). CDR3 length: 15 residues. CDR3 region: CASSPERSSYNEQFF.

This sequence joins TRBV6-2 or TRBV6-3 and TRBJ2-4; the TRBD1 assignment by TCRdb is unverifiable without DNA. The V gene's germline CDR1 is MNHEY and CDR2 SVGEGT. The CDR3 spans 14 residues. This CDR3 reads CASRQKGIKNIQYF.